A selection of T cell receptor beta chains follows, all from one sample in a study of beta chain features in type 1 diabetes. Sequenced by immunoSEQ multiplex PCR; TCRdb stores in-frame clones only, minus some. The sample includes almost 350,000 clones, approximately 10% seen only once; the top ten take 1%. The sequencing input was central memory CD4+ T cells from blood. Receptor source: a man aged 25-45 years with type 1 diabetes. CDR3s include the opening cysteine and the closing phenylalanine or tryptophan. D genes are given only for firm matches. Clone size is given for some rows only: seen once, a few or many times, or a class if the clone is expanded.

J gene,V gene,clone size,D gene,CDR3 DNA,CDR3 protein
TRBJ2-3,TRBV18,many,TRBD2,TGTGCCAGCTCATCGACTAGCGGGGGCACTGATACGCAGTATTTT,CASSSTSGGTDTQYF
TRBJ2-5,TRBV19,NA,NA,TGTGCCAGTAGTACCCAGAACCAAGAGACCCAGTACTTC,CASSTQNQETQYF
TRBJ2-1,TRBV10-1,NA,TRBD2,TGCGCCAGCAGTACTAGCGGGGCCTACAATGAGCAGTTCTTC,CASSTSGAYNEQFF
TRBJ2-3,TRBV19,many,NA,TGTGCCAGTACAGCAGGACCGTCTAGCACAGATACGCAGTATTTT,CASTAGPSSTDTQYF
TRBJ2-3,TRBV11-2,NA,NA,TGTGCCAGCAGCTTAAATGTTAGCCCAGATACGCAGTATTTT,CASSLNVSPDTQYF
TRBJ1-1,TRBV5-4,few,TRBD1,TGTGCCATCGGGACAGGGGGATTGAACACTGAAGCTTTCTTT,CAIGTGGLNTEAFF
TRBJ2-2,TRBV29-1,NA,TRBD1,TGCAGCGGCGCGGGACAGGGGGGGACCGGGGAGCTGTTTTTT,CSGAGQGGTGELFF
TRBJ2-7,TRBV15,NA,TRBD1,TGTGCCACCAGCAGAGGGGGACAGGGGGCGGGCGAGCAGTACTTC,CATSRGGQGAGEQYF
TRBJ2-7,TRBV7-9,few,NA,TGTGCCAGCAGCTTAAGTGGGGCCGTCGAGCAGTACTTC,CASSLSGAVEQYF
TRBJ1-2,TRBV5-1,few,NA,TGCGCCAGCAGCGCCCCTGGGGCTAACTATGGCTACACCTTC,CASSAPGANYGYTF
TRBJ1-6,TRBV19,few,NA,TGTGCCAGTAGTATAAATCCTTACTCACCCCTCCACTTT,CASSINPYSPLHF
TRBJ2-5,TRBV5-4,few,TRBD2,TGTGCCAGCAGCCAAGCGGGAGGGGACTGGGAGACCCAGTACTTC,CASSQAGGDWETQYF
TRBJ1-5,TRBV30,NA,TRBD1,TGTGCCTGGAGTCACCCTCCGACAGGGGCCCAGCATTTT,CAWSHPPTGAQHF
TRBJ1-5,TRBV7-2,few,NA,TGTGCCAGCCAACGCTGGGGGGGGAGGAGCAATCAGCCCCAGCATTTT,CASQRWGGRSNQPQHF
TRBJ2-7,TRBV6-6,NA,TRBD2,TGTGCCAGCAGCCCTGGACTAGCGGGGAGGTACTTC,CASSPGLAGRYF
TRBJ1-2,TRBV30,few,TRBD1,TGTGCTGCCCCCCCTGGACAGGGGCCAGGTGGCTACACCTTC,CAAPPGQGPGGYTF
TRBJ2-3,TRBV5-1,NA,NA,TGCGCCAGCAGCTTGCTCATAGGCACAGATACGCAGTATTTT,CASSLLIGTDTQYF
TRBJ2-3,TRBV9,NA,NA,TGTGCCAGCAGCGCCGCAGGAGATACGCAGTATTTT,CASSAAGDTQYF
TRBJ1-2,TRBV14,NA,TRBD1,TGTGCCAGCAGCCAATTTACAGGGGTACCTGGCTACACCTTC,CASSQFTGVPGYTF
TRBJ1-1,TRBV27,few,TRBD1,TGTGCCAGCAGTCGGGACAGGCAGAACACTGAAGCTTTCTTT,CASSRDRQNTEAFF
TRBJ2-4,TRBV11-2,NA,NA,TGTGCCAGCAGCTTAGCGGCCCTCAGGGCTAAAAACATTCAGTACTTC,CASSLAALRAKNIQYF
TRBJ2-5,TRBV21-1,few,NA,TGTGCCAGCAGCAAACGGACAGGGAAGGAGACCCAGTACTTC,CASSKRTGKETQYF
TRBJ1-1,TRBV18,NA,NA,TGTGCCAGCTCACTAAGTCAGGACACTGAAGCTTTCTTT,CASSLSQDTEAFF
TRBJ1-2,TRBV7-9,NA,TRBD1,TGTGCCAGCAGAGCAACCGACAGGGTGGACTATGGCTACACCTTC,CASRATDRVDYGYTF
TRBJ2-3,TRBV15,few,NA,TGTGCCACCAGCAGAGGCCCGGCGGGGACAGATACGCAGTATTTT,CATSRGPAGTDTQYF
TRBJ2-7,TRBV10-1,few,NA,TGCGCCAGCAGTGAGAACCTCAACTACGAGCAGTACTTC,CASSENLNYEQYF
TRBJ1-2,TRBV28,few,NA,TGTGCCAGCAGGGATACAGGGAAGGGTGGCTACACCTTC,CASRDTGKGGYTF
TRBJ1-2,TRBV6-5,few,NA,TGTGCCAGCAGTCTGACCTCCAGGGAGGCCTATGGCTACACCTTC,CASSLTSREAYGYTF
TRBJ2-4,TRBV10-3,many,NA,TGTGCCATCAGTGAGTCCACCGGGTTTAGGGACATTCAGTACTTC,CAISESTGFRDIQYF
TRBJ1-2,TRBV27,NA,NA,TGTGCCAGCAGCCGTACAGGGTCCTATGGCTACACCTTC,CASSRTGSYGYTF
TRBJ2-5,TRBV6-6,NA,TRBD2,TGTGCCAGCAGTTACGTTGGAGCGGGGGGGGAGACCCAGTACTTC,CASSYVGAGGETQYF
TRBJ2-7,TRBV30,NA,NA,TGTGCCTCCGGGGAACGGACCTACGAGCAGTACTTC,CASGERTYEQYF
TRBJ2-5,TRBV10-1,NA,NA,TGCGCCAGCAGTGAGTCGACGGCGGGGCAAGAGACCCAGTACTTC,CASSESTAGQETQYF
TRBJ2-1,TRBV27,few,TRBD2,TGTGCCAGCAGTTCGACCGGGACTAGCGGGGGAAATGAGCAGTTCTTC,CASSSTGTSGGNEQFF
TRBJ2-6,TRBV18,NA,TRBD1,TGTGCCAGCTCACCACAACCGGGACAGGGCGTCTCTGGGGCCAACGTCCTGACTTTC,CASSPQPGQGVSGANVLTF
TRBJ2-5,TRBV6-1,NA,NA,TGTGCCAGCAGCCCGACAGGTCAAGAGACCCAGTACTTC,CASSPTGQETQYF
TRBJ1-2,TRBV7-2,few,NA,TGTGCCAGCAGCTACGGGACACCGTACTCCCCCTCCTATGGCTACACCTTC,CASSYGTPYSPSYGYTF
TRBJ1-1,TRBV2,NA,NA,TGTGCCAGCAGTACCGGACGGATGAACACTGAAGCTTTCTTT,CASSTGRMNTEAFF
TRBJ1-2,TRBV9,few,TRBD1,TGTGCCAGCCGACAGGGGGCTAATTCGGGCTACACCTTC,CASRQGANSGYTF
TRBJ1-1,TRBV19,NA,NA,TGTGCCAGTAGTATTATCGGGGAGAACACTGAAGCTTTCTTT,CASSIIGENTEAFF
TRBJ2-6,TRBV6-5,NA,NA,TGTGCCAGCAGTTACAGGAGACCTGGGGCCAACGTCCTGACTTTC,CASSYRRPGANVLTF
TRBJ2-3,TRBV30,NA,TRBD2,TGTGCCTGGAGTTTGGGGAGGGGCACAGATACGCAGTATTTT,CAWSLGRGTDTQYF
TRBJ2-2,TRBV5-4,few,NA,TGTGCCAGCAGCTTGGAGGACACCGGGGAGCTGTTTTTT,CASSLEDTGELFF
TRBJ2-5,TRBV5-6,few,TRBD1,TGTGCCAGCAGCTTGCCGGGACAGCGAGAAGAGACCCAGTACTTC,CASSLPGQREETQYF
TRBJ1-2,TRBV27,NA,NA,TGTGCCAGCAGTAACTGGGACACTAGCTTTTATGGCTACACCTTC,CASSNWDTSFYGYTF
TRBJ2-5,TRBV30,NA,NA,TGTGCCTGGAGTGTACTCCCCGAGACCCAGTACTTC,CAWSVLPETQYF